The clone carrying this T cell receptor beta chain was seen a few times. Its matching antigen is unknown. J gave up 7 bases and V 3 bases, and 8 bases lay outside the gene matches. The CDR3 is 15 amino acids. Germline V lookup: CDR1 DFQATT, CDR2 SNEGSKA (reference sequence). The data belong to a study of CD8 T cells in ankylosing spondylitis. Study findings and constraints: Past studies reported some motif variants in reactive arthritis synovial fluid and blood. One TCR beta motif, made up of roughly eight highly homologous variants, appeared characteristic of ankylosing spondylitis blood. Significantly higher representation of disease-linked clones was reported for matched ankylosing spondylitis synovial fluid.

The TCR beta libraries were generated through quantitative 5'-RACE incorporating molecular barcodes. TCRdb re-called the 5' RACE reads through MiXCR, storing one row per CDR3 protein. The table records 220,000 or so distinct CDR3 sequences, approximately 20% of them present only once. The TCR comes from a male donor with ankylosing spondylitis. V gene TRBV20-1 combines with J gene TRBJ2-2, with 10 positions matching TRBD2. The sample taken for sequencing was blood, either unsorted or a sorted T cell fraction (not recorded which). The CDR3 bases are TGCAGTGCTAGTTGGTTAGCGGGGGGCGTCGGGGAGCTGTTTTTT. It is translated as CSASWLAGGVGELFF.